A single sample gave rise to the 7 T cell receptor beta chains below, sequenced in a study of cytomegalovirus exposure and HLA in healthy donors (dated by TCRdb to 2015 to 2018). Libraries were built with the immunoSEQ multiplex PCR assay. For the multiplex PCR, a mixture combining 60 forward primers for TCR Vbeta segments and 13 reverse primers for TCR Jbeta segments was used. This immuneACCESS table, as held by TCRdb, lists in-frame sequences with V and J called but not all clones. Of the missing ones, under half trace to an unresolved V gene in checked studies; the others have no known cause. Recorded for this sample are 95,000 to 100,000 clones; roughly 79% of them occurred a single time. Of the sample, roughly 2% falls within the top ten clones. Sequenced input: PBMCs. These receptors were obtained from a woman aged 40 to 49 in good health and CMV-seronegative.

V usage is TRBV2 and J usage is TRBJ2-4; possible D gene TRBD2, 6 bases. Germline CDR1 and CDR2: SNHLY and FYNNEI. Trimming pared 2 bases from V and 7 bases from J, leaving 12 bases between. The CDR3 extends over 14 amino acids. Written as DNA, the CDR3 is TGTGCCAGCAGTGAATACGGGAGTGGGAACATTCAGTACTTC. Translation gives CASSEYGSGNIQYF.

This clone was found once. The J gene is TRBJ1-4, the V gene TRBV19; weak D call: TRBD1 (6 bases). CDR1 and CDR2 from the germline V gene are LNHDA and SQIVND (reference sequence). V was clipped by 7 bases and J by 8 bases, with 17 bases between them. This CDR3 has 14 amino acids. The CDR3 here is CASTRNRVGEKLFF. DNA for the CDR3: TGTGCCAGTACCAGAAACAGGGTTGGCGAAAAACTGTTTTTT.

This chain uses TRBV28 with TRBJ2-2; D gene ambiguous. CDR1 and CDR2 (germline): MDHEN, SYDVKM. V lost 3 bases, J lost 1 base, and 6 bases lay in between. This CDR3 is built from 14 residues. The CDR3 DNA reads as TGTGCCAGCAGTTTCGCCGGGAACACCGGGGAGCTGTTTTTT. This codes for CASSFAGNTGELFF.

The CDR3 DNA reads as TGTGCCAGCAGTGACGACGGGGGCTCCTACAATGAGCAGTTCTTC. This codes for CASSDDGGSYNEQFF. V gene TRBV6-4 combines with J gene TRBJ2-1; D perhaps matches TRBD2 (6 bases). The CDR3 covers 15 residues. The germline V gene has CDR1 MRHNA and CDR2 SNTAGT. V lost 2 bases, J lost 0 bases, and 8 bases lay in between.

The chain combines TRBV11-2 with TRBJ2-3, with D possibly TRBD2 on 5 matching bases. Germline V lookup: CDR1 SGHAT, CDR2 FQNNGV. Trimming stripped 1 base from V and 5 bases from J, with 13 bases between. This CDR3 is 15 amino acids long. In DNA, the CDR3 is TGTGCCAGCAGCTTAGCCAGGAACCGGGGAGATACGCAGTATTTT. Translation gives CASSLARNRGDTQYF.

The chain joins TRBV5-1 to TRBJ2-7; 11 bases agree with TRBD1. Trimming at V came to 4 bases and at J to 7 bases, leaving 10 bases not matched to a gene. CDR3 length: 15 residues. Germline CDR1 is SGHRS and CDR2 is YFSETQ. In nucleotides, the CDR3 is TGCGCCAGCAGCACCGAACCGGGACAGGGGGGAGAGCAGTACTTC. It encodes CASSTEPGQGGEQYF.

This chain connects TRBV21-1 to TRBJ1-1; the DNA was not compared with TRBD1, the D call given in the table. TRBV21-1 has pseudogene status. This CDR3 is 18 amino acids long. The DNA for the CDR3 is TGTGCCAGCAGCAAATCCGGACAGGGCAAAGGGGTGAACACTGAAGCTTTCTTT. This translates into CASSKSGQGKGVNTEAFF.